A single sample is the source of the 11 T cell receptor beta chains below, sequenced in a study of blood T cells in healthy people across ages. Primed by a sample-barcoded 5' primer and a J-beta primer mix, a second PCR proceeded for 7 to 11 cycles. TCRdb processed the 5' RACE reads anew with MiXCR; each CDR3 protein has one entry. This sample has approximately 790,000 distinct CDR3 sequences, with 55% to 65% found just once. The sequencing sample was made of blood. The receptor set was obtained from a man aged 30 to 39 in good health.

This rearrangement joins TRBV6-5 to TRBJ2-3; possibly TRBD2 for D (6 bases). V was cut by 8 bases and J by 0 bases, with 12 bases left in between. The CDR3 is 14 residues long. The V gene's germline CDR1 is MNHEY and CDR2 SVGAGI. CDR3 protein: CASQRGVSTDTQYF. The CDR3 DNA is TGTGCCAGCCAACGCGGGGTGAGCACAGATACGCAGTATTTT.

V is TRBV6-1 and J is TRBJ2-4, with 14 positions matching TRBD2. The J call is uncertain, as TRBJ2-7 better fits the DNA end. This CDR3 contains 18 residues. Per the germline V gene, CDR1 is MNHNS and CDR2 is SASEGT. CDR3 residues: CASSQRTSGGTPLYEQYF. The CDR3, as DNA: TGTGCCAGCAGCCAAAGGACTAGCGGGGGGACCCCCCTCTACGAGCAGTACTTC.

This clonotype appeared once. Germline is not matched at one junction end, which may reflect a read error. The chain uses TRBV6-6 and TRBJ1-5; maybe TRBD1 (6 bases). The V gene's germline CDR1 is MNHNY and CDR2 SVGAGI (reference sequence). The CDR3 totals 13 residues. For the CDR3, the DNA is TGTGCCAGCACTTACAGGGAAGGCCAGCCCCAGCATTTT. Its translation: CASTYREGQPQHF.

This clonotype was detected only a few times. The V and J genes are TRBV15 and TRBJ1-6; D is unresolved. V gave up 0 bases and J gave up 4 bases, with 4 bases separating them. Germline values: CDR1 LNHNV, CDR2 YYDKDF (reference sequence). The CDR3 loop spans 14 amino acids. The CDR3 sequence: CATSREPYNSPLHF. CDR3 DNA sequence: TGTGCCACCAGCAGAGAACCGTATAATTCACCCCTCCACTTT.

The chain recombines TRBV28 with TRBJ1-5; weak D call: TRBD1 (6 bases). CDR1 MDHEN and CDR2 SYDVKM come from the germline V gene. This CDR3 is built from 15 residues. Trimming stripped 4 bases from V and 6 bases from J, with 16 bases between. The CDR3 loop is CASSYTGARVQPQHF. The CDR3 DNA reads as TGTGCCAGCAGTTATACGGGGGCCCGGGTTCAGCCCCAGCATTTT. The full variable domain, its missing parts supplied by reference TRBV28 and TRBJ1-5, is DVKVTQSSRYLVKRTGEKVFLECVQDMDHENMFWYRQDPGLGLRLIYFSYDVKMKEKGDIPEGYSVSREKKERFSLILESASTNQTSMYLCASSYTGARVQPQHFGDGTRLSIL.

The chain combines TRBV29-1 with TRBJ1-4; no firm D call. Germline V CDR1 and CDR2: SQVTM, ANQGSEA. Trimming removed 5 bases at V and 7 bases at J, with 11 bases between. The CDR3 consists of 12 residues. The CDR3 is CSVPSESEKLFF. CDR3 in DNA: TGCAGCGTTCCGTCTGAGAGTGAAAAACTGTTTTTT.

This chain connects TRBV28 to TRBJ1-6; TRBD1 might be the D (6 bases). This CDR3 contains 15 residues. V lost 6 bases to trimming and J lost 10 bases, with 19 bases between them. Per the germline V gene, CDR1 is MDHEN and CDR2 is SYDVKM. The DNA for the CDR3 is TGTGCCAGCAGCCTCTTCAACCGGGACAAGTCACCCCTCCACTTT. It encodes CASSLFNRDKSPLHF.

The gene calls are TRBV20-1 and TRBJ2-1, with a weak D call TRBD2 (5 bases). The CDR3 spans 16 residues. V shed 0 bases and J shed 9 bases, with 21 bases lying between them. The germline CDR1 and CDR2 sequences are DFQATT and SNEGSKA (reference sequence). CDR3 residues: CSARDPLRSYSGEQFF. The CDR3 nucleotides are TGCAGTGCTAGAGATCCATTACGGTCCTACAGCGGTGAGCAGTTCTTC.

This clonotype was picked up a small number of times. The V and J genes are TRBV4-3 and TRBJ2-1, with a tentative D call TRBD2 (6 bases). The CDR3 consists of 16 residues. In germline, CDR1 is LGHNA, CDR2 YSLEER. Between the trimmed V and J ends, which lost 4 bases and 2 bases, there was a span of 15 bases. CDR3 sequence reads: CASSPKDGGPYNEQFF. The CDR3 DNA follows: TGCGCCAGCAGCCCAAAAGACGGGGGACCCTACAATGAGCAGTTCTTC.

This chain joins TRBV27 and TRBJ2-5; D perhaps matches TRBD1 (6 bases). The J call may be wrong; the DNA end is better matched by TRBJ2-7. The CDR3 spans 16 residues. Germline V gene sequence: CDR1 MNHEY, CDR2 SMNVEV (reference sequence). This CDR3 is CASSSSQGVPSYEQYF. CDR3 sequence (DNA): TGTGCCAGCAGTTCTTCACAGGGTGTACCCTCTTACGAGCAGTACTTC.

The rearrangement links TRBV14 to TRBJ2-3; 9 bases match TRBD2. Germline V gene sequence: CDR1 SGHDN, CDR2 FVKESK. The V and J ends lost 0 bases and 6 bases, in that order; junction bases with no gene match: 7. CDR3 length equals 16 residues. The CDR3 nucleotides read TGTGCCAGCAGCCAAGATTCTAGCGGGGTGTGGGATACGCAGTATTTT. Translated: CASSQDSSGVWDTQYF.